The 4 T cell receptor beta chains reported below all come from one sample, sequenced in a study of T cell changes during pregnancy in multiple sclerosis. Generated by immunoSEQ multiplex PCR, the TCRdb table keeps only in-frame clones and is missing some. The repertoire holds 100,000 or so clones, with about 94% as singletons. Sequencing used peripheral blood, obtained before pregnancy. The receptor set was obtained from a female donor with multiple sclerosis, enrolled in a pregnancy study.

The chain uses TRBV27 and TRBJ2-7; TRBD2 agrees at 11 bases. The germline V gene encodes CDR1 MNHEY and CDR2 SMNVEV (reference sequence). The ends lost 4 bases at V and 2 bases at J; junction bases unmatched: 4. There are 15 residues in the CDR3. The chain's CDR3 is CASSSLSGRAYEQYF. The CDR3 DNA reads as TGTGCCAGCAGTTCCCTTAGCGGGAGGGCCTACGAGCAGTACTTC.

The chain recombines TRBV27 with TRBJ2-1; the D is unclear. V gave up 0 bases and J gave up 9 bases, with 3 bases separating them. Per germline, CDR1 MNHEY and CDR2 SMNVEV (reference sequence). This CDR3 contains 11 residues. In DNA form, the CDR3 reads TGTGCCAGCAGTTTATCCGGTGAGCAGTTCTTC. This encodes CASSLSGEQFF.

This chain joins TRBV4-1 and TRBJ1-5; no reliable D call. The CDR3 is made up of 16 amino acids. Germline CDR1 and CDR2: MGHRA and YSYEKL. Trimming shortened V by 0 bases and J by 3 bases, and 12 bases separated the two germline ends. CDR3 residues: CASSQDPGAFNQPQHF. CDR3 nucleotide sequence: TGCGCCAGCAGCCAAGATCCAGGCGCCTTCAATCAGCCCCAGCATTTT.

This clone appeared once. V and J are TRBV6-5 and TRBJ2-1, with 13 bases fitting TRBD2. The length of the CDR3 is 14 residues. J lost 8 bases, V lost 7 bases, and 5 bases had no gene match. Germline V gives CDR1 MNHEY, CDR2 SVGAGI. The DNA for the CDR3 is TGTGCCAGCATCAAACTAGCGGGAGGGTATGAGCAGTTCTTC. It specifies CASIKLAGGYEQFF.